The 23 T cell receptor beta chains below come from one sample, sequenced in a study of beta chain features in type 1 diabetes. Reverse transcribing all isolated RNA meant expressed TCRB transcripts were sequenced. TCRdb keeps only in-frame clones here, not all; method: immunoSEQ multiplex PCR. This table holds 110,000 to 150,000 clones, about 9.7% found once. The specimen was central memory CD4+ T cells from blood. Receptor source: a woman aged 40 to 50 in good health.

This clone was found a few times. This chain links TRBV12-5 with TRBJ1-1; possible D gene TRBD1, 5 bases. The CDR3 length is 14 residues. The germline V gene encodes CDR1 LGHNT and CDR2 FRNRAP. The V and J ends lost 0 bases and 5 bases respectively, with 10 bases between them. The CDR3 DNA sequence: TGTGCTAGTGGTTTGGTGGTTGGGGGGACTGAAGCTTTCTTT. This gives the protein CASGLVVGGTEAFF.

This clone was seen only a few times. CDR3 nucleotide sequence: TGTGCCATCAGAGCTGGACTAGCGGGGGGGCGGCGAAACATTCAGTACTTC. Amino acid sequence: CAIRAGLAGGRRNIQYF. The genes are TRBV10-3 and TRBJ2-4; TRBD2 matches 15 bases. This CDR3 has 17 residues. With V trimmed by 6 bases and J by 6 bases, 9 bases remained unmatched. CDR1 and CDR2 (germline): ENHRY, SYGVKD.

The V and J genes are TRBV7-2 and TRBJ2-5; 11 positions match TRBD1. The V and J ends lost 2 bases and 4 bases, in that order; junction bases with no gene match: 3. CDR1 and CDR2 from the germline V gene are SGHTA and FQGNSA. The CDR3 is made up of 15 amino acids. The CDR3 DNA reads TGTGCCAGCAGCTTACGGACAGGGGGCAGAGAGACCCAGTACTTC. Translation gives CASSLRTGGRETQYF. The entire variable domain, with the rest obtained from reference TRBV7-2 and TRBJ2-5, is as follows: GAGVSQSPSNKVTEKGKDVELRCDPISGHTALYWYRQSLGQGLEFLIYFQGNSAPDKSGLPSDRFSAERTGGSVSTLTIQRTQQEDSAVYLCASSLRTGGRETQYFGPGTRLLVL.

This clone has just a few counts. The CDR3 loop is CASTSSSGQETQYF. CDR3 nucleotides: TGTGCCAGCACCTCCTCTAGCGGGCAAGAGACCCAGTACTTC. The chain is built from TRBV7-2 and TRBJ2-5, with TRBD2 matching over 8 bases. Germline V gene data show CDR1 as SGHTA and CDR2 as FQGNSA. The CDR3 is made up of 14 amino acids. V lost 7 bases, J lost 2 bases, and 6 bases stayed unmatched. Together with reference TRBV7-2 and TRBJ2-5, the CDR3 gives the full variable domain: GAGVSQSPSNKVTEKGKDVELRCDPISGHTALYWYRQSLGQGLEFLIYFQGNSAPDKSGLPSDRFSAERTGGSVSTLTIQRTQQEDSAVYLCASTSSSGQETQYFGPGTRLLVL.

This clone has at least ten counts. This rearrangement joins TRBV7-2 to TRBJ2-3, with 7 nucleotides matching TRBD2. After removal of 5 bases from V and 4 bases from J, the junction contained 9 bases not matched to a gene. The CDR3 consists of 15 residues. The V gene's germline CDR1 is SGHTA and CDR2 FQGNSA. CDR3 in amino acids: CASSPQAGRADTQYF. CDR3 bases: TGTGCCAGCAGCCCTCAAGCGGGGAGAGCAGATACGCAGTATTTT.

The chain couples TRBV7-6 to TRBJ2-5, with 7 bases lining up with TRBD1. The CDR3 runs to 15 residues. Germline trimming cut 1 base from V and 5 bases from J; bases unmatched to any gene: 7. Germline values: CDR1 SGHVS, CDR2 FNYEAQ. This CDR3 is CASSLELTGKETQYF. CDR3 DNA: TGTGCCAGCAGCTTAGAGCTGACAGGGAAGGAGACCCAGTACTTC.

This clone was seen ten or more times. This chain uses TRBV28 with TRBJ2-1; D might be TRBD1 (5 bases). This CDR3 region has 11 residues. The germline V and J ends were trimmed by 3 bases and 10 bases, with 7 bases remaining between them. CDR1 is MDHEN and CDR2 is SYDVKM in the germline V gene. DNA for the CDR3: TGTGCCAGCAGTTTTCACAGGGAGCAGTTCTTC. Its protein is CASSFHREQFF.

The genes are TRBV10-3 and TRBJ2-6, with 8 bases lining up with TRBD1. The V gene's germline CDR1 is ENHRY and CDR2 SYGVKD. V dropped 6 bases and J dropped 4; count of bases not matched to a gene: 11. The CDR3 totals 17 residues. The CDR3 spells CAISTTAGGGGANVLTF. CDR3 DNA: TGTGCCATCAGCACGACCGCAGGGGGCGGAGGGGCCAACGTCCTGACTTTC.

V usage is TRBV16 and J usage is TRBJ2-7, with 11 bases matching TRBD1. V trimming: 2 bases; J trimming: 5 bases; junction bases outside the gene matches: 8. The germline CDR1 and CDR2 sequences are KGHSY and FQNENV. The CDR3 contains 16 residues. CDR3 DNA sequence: TGTGCCAGCAGCCAAGGGGGACAGGGGGAACCCAACGAGCAGTACTTC. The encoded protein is CASSQGGQGEPNEQYF.

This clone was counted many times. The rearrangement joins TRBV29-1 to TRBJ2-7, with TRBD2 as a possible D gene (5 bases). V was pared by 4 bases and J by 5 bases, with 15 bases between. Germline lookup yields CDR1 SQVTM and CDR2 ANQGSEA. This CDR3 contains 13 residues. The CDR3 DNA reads TGCAGCGTTGGACGCGGAGAGAGGGACGAGCAGTACTTC. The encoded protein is CSVGRGERDEQYF.

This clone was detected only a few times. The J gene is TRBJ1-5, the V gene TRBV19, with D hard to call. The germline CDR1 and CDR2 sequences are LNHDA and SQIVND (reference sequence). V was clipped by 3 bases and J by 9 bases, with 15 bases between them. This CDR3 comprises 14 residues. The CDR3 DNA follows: TGTGCCAGTAGTATGTCGGCATCGGGATCGCCCCAGCATTTT. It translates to CASSMSASGSPQHF.

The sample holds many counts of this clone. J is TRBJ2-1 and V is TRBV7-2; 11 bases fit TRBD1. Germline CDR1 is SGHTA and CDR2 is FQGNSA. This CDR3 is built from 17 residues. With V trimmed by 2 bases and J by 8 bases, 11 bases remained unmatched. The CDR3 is CASSLSFGQGASDEQFF. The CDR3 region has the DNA TGTGCCAGCAGCTTAAGCTTTGGACAGGGGGCATCAGATGAGCAGTTCTTC.

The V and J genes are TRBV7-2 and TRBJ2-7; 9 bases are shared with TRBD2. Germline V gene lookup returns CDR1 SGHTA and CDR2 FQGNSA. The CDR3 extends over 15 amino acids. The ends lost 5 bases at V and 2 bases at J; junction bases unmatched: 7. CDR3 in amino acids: CASSPQRGATYEQYF. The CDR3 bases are TGTGCCAGCAGCCCACAGCGGGGGGCCACCTACGAGCAGTACTTC.

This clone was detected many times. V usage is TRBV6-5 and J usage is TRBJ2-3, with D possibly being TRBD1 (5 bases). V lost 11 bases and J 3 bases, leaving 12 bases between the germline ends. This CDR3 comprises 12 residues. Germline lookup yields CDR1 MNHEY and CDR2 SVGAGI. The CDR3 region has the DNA TGTGCCGTTCAGACAGATACAGATACGCAGTATTTT. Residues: CAVQTDTDTQYF.

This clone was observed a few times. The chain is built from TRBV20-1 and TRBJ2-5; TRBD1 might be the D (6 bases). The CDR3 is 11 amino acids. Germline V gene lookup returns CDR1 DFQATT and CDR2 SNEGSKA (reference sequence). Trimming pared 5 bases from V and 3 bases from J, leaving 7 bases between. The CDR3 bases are TGCAGTGCTCACAGGGAAGAGACCCAGTACTTC. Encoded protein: CSAHREETQYF.

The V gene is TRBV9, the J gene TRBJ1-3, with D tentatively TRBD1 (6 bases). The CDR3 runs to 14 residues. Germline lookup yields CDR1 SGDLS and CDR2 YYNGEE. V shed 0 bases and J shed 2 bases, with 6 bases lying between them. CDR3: CASSVGQAGNTIYF. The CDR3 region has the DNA TGTGCCAGCAGCGTAGGACAGGCTGGAAACACCATATATTTT.

The CDR3 region has the DNA TGCAGCGTTGATCGTCAGAAATCCGACAATGAGCAGTTCTTC. It yields the protein CSVDRQKSDNEQFF. J is TRBJ2-1 and V is TRBV29-1; D gene ambiguous. CDR1 SQVTM and CDR2 ANQGSEA come from the germline V gene. The V end lost 3 bases, the J end lost 5 bases, and 14 bases lay between the germline ends. This CDR3 has 14 residues.

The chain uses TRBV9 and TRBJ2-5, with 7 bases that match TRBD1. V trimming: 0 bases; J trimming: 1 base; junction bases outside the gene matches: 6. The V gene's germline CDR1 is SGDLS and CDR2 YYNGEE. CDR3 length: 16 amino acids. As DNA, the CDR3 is TGTGCCAGCAGCGTAGCTACGGCAGGGGGCCAAGAGACCCAGTACTTC. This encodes CASSVATAGGQETQYF.

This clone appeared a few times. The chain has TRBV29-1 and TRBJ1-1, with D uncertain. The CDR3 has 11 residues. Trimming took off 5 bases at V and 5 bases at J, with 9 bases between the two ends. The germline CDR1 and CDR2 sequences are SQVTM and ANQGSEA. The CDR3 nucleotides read TGCAGCGTTATAGAATCTACTGAAGCTTTCTTT. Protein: CSVIESTEAFF.

CDR3 protein: CASSQDRGNIQYF. The CDR3 DNA reads as TGCGCCAGCAGCCAGGACAGGGGAAACATTCAGTACTTC. The genes are TRBV4-1 and TRBJ2-4; 9 bases fit TRBD1. From germline, CDR1 is MGHRA and CDR2 YSYEKL. The ends lost 3 bases at V and 6 bases at J; junction bases unmatched: 0. This CDR3 comprises 13 residues.

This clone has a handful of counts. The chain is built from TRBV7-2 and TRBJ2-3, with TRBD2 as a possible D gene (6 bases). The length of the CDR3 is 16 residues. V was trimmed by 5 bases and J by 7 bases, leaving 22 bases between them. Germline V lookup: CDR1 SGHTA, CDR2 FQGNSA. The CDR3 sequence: CASSPSGTPSPYTQYF. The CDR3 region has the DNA TGTGCCAGCAGCCCATCCGGGACTCCCTCGCCCTATACGCAGTATTTT.

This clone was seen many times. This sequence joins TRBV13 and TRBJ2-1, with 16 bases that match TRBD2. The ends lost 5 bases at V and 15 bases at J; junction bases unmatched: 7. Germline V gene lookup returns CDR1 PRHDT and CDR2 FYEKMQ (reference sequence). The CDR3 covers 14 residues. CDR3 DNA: TGTGCCAGCAGCCGTGGGACTAGCGGGGGGGCGGCGTTCTTC. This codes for CASSRGTSGGAAFF.

The DNA of the CDR3 is TGTGCCAGCAGCCCTCGTACCCTTTTGAGTGGGGAGCTGTTTTTT. Amino acid sequence: CASSPRTLLSGELFF. The chain combines TRBV9 with TRBJ2-2; unclear D gene. The germline CDR1 and CDR2 sequences are SGDLS and YYNGEE. Deletions cut 4 bases from V and 8 bases from J, with 18 bases between. CDR3 length equals 15 residues.